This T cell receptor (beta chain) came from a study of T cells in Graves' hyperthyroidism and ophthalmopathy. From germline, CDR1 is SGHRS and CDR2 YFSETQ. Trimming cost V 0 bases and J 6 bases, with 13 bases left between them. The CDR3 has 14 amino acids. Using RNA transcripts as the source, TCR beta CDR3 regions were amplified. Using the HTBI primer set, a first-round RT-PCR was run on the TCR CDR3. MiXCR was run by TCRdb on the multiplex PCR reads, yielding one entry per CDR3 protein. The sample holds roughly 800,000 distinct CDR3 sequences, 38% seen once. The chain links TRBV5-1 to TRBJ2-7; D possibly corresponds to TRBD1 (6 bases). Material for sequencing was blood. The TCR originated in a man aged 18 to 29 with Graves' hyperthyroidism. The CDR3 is CASSLGQGYGEQYF. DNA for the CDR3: TGCGCCAGCAGCTTGGGGCAGGGGTACGGCGAGCAGTACTTC.